The clone carrying this T cell receptor beta chain occurred a few times. Its antigen is not known. The data derive from a study of beta chain features in type 1 diabetes. The wider study: Examined across all samples were about 110,000,000 sorted cells. Study-level points and caveats: Among all four CD4+ subsets, Type 1 diabetes patients had TCRB CDR3s that were moderately but significantly shorter.

The entirety of the isolated RNA underwent reverse transcription, so expressed TCRB transcripts were sequenced. Method: immunoSEQ multiplex PCR; TCRdb's copy keeps in-frame clones and lacks some. The data show about 290,000 clones, approximately 8.1% seen once. This CDR3 has 16 amino acids. V was clipped by 5 bases and J by 1 base; unmatched bases: 10. CDR1 and CDR2 from the germline V gene are SGHTA and FQGNSA. The sequenced sample consisted of central memory CD4+ T cells from blood. This receptor was identified in a woman younger than 35 in good health. V is TRBV7-2 and J is TRBJ1-1; 7 bases are shared with TRBD1. DNA of the CDR3: TGTGCCAGCAGCCCCTACCGGACAGGACCGAACACTGAAGCTTTCTTT. Its protein is CASSPYRTGPNTEAFF.